The sequence of this T cell receptor (beta chain) was determined in a study of siplizumab effects on memory and regulatory T cells. Broader study findings: Some alloreactive sequences were traceable to unstimulated CD4+ memory cells, and siplizumab significantly reduced them. Naive T cells were seemingly more diverse than memory cells, and major contributions to the alloresponse seemed to be made by them.

The CDR3 extends over 14 amino acids. V was shortened by 0 bases and J by 4 bases, with 7 bases between the two germline ends. Germline V gene data show CDR1 as SGHRS and CDR2 as YFSETQ. For this clone: Its specificity is unknown.

Per individual sample, approximately 100,000 TCR templates were assayed. Generated by immunoSEQ multiplex PCR, the TCRdb table keeps only in-frame clones and is missing some. Of some 110,000 clones in the sample, about 94% were seen once. This clonotype was obtained from a human donor in good health. The material sequenced was non-Treg CD4+ T cells sorted from blood. J is TRBJ2-2 and V is TRBV5-1, with unresolved D. Here the CDR3 DNA reads TGCGCCAGCAGCTTGGGGACCTTCACCGGGGAGCTGTTTTTT. Its protein is CASSLGTFTGELFF.